Listed here are 17 T cell receptor beta chains from one sample, sequenced in a study of vaccination effects on CD4 cells after COVID-19. Antigen specificity for these receptors is unknown. CD4+ T cells were isolated after approximately 10 days of culture. The method was immunoSEQ multiplex PCR; TCRdb's version includes in-frame clones alone and lacks a portion of them. The table includes 30,000 to 40,000 clones, around 76% detected once. Sample: CD4+ T cells from PBMCs cultured without peptide, taken before COVID-19 vaccination. The receptors originated from a human donor who received a COVID-19 vaccine.

The J gene is TRBJ2-5, the V gene TRBV14; 8 bases match TRBD1. V lost 4 bases and J lost 1; bases outside the gene matches: 8. Germline V gene data show CDR1 as SGHDN and CDR2 as FVKESK. CDR3 length equals 16 residues. CDR3 loop: CASSPRRQGLQETQYF. The CDR3, as DNA: TGTGCCAGCAGCCCCAGACGACAGGGGCTCCAAGAGACCCAGTACTTC.

The rearrangement links TRBV15 to TRBJ2-1, with a tentative D call TRBD1 (8 bases). CDR3 size: 16 residues. Per the germline V gene, CDR1 is LNHNV and CDR2 is YYDKDF (reference sequence). Trimming stripped 0 bases from V and 6 bases from J, with 15 bases between. The CDR3 coding sequence is TGTGCCACCAGCAGAGATAAGGACAGGGAGGGCAATGAGCAGTTCTTC. Translation: CATSRDKDREGNEQFF.

This chain connects TRBV4-1 to TRBJ2-1; 7 bases map to TRBD2. The V and J ends lost 2 bases and 9 bases, in that order; junction bases with no gene match: 10. The CDR3 is 15 amino acids. Germline V gene lookup returns CDR1 MGHRA and CDR2 YSYEKL. CDR3 in amino acids: CASSQSGHGEGEQFF. The CDR3 region has the DNA TGCGCCAGCAGCCAATCGGGCCATGGGGAGGGTGAGCAGTTCTTC.

The chain combines TRBV27 with TRBJ1-2; 7 bases align to TRBD1. The germline V gene encodes CDR1 MNHEY and CDR2 SMNVEV (reference sequence). The CDR3 is 14 amino acids. V gave up 6 bases and J gave up 5 bases; unmatched junction bases: 9. The CDR3 nucleotides are TGTGCCAGCAGGGATCTTGACAGGGCGTATGGCTACACCTTC. Translated: CASRDLDRAYGYTF.

The rearrangement joins TRBV18 to TRBJ2-3; 11 positions agree with TRBD2. V lost 6 bases, J lost 4 bases, and 6 bases stayed unmatched. CDR3 size: 15 residues. Germline V gene lookup returns CDR1 KGHSH and CDR2 LQKENI. The CDR3 loop is CASSRLAGGSDTQYF. The CDR3 coding sequence is TGTGCCAGCTCCCGGCTAGCGGGGGGATCAGATACGCAGTATTTT.

This rearrangement joins TRBV11-2 to TRBJ1-2; TRBD1 is a possible D gene (5 bases). Germline values: CDR1 SGHAT, CDR2 FQNNGV. This CDR3 spans 16 amino acids. V was cut by 1 base and J by 1 base, with 13 bases left in between. In DNA, the CDR3 is TGTGCCAGCAGCTTAGCACGGCAGGGCCTTAACTATGGCTACACCTTC. Translating it yields CASSLARQGLNYGYTF. The variable domain in full, completed from reference TRBV11-2 and TRBJ1-2, reads EAGVAQSPRYKIIEKRQSVAFWCNPISGHATLYWYQQILGQGPKLLIQFQNNGVVDDSQLPKDRFSAERLKGVDSTLKIQPAKLEDSAVYLCASSLARQGLNYGYTFGSGTRLTVV.

CDR3 protein: CASSQAEITDTQYF. The CDR3 DNA reads as TGTGCCAGCAGCCAAGCGGAGATCACAGATACGCAGTATTTT. V and J are TRBV7-9 and TRBJ2-3; tentative D call: TRBD2 (5 bases). V was shortened by 5 bases and J by 2 bases, with 11 bases between the two germline ends. Germline V gives CDR1 SEHNR, CDR2 FQNEAQ (reference sequence). The CDR3 runs 14 residues. Combining the CDR3 with reference TRBV7-9 and TRBJ2-3 gives the whole variable domain DTGVSQNPRHKITKRGQNVTFRCDPISEHNRLYWYRQTLGQGPEFLTYFQNEAQLEKSRLLSDRFSAERPKGSFSTLEIQRTEQGDSAMYLCASSQAEITDTQYFGPGTRLTVL.

The chain joins TRBV7-3 to TRBJ2-6; 8 bases line up with TRBD2. Germline V gene data show CDR1 as SGHTA and CDR2 as FQGTGA. This CDR3 contains 16 residues. The junction had 5 bases not matched to a gene; V was cut back by 2 bases and J by 5 bases. The CDR3, as DNA: TGTGCCAGCAGCTTAGCGGGGGGCCTCTGGGCCAACGTCCTGACTTTC. Translating it yields CASSLAGGLWANVLTF.

The rearrangement joins TRBV12-5 to TRBJ1-3; a weak D match, TRBD1 (5 bases). The CDR3 runs 15 residues. Trimming took off 0 bases at V and 2 bases at J, with 8 bases between the two ends. Germline V gives CDR1 LGHNT, CDR2 FRNRAP. CDR3: CASGLVSGPGNTIYF. The DNA for the CDR3 is TGTGCTAGTGGTTTGGTATCGGGGCCTGGAAACACCATATATTTT.

J is TRBJ1-2 and V is TRBV5-1, with 10 bases identical to TRBD1. Germline assignment: CDR1 SGHRS and CDR2 YFSETQ. CDR3 length equals 14 residues. Trimming at V came to 0 bases and at J to 7 bases, leaving 3 bases not matched to a gene. DNA for the CDR3: TGCGCCAGCAGCTTGGAGACAGGGGGCAGTGGCTACACCTTC. Protein: CASSLETGGSGYTF.

The chain couples TRBV7-7 to TRBJ2-4; no reliable D call. CDR1 is SSHAT, CDR2 FNYEAQ, per germline (reference sequence). CDR3 length: 16 amino acids. V was clipped by 3 bases and J by 0 bases, with 12 bases between them. The CDR3 reads CASSFSTQLAKNIQYF. CDR3 in DNA: TGTGCCAGCAGCTTTTCGACCCAGCTAGCCAAAAACATTCAGTACTTC. Drawing the rest from reference TRBV7-7 and TRBJ2-4, the complete variable domain is GAGVSQSPRYKVTKRGQDVTLRCDPISSHATLYWYQQALGQGPEFLTYFNYEAQPDKSGLPSDRFSAERPEGSISTLTIQRTEQRDSAMYRCASSFSTQLAKNIQYFGAGTRLSVL.

The CDR3 coding sequence is TGCGCCAGCAGCTTGGCGGGGTTTCTCTCTGGAAACACCATATATTTT. Translated, it gives CASSLAGFLSGNTIYF. This chain links TRBV5-1 with TRBJ1-3, with D uncertain. This CDR3 has 16 amino acids. Germline CDR1 reads SGHRS; CDR2 reads YFSETQ. V was clipped by 0 bases and J by 0 bases, with 10 bases between them.

The chain carries TRBV20-1 and TRBJ1-1; D not certain. The V end lost 3 bases, the J end lost 1 base, and 9 bases lay between the germline ends. The germline V gene has CDR1 DFQATT and CDR2 SNEGSKA (reference sequence). CDR3 length: 13 amino acids. CDR3 protein: CSASSPRNTEAFF. The DNA of the CDR3 is TGCAGTGCTAGTTCCCCCAGGAACACTGAAGCTTTCTTT.

J is TRBJ1-1 and V is TRBV6-4; D is perhaps TRBD1 (5 bases). The germline V and J ends were trimmed by 4 bases and 5 bases, with 17 bases remaining between them. CDR3 length: 15 residues. Looked up from germline, CDR1 is MRHNA and CDR2 is SNTAGT. This chain's CDR3 is CASSGSAGPETEAFF. DNA for the CDR3: TGTGCCAGCAGTGGGTCAGCAGGGCCTGAGACTGAAGCTTTCTTT.

The chain joins TRBV19 to TRBJ2-5; 8 bases are shared with TRBD2. CDR1 and CDR2 from the germline V gene are LNHDA and SQIVND (reference sequence). CDR3 length equals 18 residues. V was clipped by 6 bases and J by 0 bases; unmatched bases: 15. The CDR3 DNA reads as TGTGCCAGTAGCCTCTCCGGCTCACTAGCGGTGTACCAAGAGACCCAGTACTTC. It codes for CASSLSGSLAVYQETQYF.

The rearrangement links TRBV10-3 to TRBJ1-5; 7 bases fit TRBD1. From germline, CDR1 is ENHRY and CDR2 SYGVKD. V lost 0 bases and J lost 0; bases outside the gene matches: 8. The CDR3 totals 18 residues. CDR3 in DNA: TGTGCCATCAGTGAGTCGACAGGGCCGGGCTATAGCAATCAGCCCCAGCATTTT. Its translation: CAISESTGPGYSNQPQHF.

The chain recombines TRBV3-1 (or the pseudogene TRBV3-2) with TRBJ2-4, with 7 bases aligning to TRBD1. The CDR3 is 18 amino acids. Germline-derived CDR1 and CDR2 are LGHDT and YNNKEL (reference sequence). V dropped 1 base and J dropped 2; count of bases not matched to a gene: 11. DNA for the CDR3: TGTGCCAGCAGCCAAGGCCGACAGGGTTTAAGGACCAAAAACATTCAGTACTTC. Protein sequence: CASSQGRQGLRTKNIQYF.